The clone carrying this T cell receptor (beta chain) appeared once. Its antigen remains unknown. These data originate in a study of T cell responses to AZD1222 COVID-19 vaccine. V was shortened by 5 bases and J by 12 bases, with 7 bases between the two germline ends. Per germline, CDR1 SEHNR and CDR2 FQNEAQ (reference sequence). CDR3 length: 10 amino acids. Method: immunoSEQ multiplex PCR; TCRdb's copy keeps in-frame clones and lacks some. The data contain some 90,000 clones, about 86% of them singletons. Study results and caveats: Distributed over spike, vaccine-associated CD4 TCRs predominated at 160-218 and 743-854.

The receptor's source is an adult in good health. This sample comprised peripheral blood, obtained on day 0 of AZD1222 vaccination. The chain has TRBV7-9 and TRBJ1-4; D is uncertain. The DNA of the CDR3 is TGTGCCAGCAGCCCTACACAACTGTTTTTT. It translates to CASSPTQLFF.